This T cell receptor beta chain comes out of a study of CD8 T cells in Susac syndrome. TCR beta sequencing covered blood CD8+ and CD4+ T cells. About 0.45 to 1 ug RNA was reverse transcribed with random hexamers. With immunoSEQ multiplex PCR, TCR beta CDR3 was amplified across 54 Vbeta and 13 Jbeta. Using its own MiXCR run on the immunoSEQ multiplex PCR reads, TCRdb lists one record per CDR3 protein. Among about 160,000 distinct CDR3 sequences, roughly 95% were seen once, and the ten largest hold about 0.09%. V lost 3 bases and J 0 bases, leaving 9 bases between the germline ends. The CDR3 contains 15 residues. The germline V gene encodes CDR1 LGHNA and CDR2 YSLEER.

What was sequenced was CD4+ T cells from PBMCs. The V call is TRBV4-3, the J call TRBJ1-3; D unresolved. This TCR was recovered from a human donor with multiple sclerosis. CDR3 region: CASSQAANSGNTIYF. DNA of the CDR3: TGCGCCAGCAGCCAGGCAGCGAACTCTGGAAACACCATATATTTT.